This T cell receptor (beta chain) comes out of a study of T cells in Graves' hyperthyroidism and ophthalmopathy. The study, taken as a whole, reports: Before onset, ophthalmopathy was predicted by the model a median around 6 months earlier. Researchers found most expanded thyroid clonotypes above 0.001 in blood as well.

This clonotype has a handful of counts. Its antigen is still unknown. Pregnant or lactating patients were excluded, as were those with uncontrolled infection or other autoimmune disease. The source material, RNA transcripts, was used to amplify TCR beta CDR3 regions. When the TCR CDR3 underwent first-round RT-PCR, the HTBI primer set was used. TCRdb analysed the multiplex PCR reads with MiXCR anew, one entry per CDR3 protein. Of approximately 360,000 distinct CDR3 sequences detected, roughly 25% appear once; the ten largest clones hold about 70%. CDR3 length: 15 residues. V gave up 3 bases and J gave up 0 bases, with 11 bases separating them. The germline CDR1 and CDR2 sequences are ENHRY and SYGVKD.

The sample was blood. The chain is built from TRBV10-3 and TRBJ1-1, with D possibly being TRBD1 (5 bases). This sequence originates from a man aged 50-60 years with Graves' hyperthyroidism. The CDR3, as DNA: TGTGCCATCAGTGACCCGACAGAGATGAACACTGAAGCTTTCTTT. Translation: CAISDPTEMNTEAFF.